The 28 T cell receptor beta chains below were found in one sample sequenced in a study of CD8 T cells in ankylosing spondylitis (dated by TCRdb to 2016 to 2017). The library was generated by 5' RACE. For sequencing, an Illumina HiSeq 2500 was employed. TCRdb took the public reads, trimmed them with fastp at Q25, ran MiXCR for clone calling and kept in-frame beta chains. One record per CDR3 amino acid sequence lists the most common genes and DNA. This sample holds about 340,000 distinct CDR3 sequences; about 14% were observed only once. The ten largest clones represent about 1.1% of the sample. The sequencing input was blood, either unsorted or a sorted T cell fraction (not recorded which). Source of these receptors: a male donor with ankylosing spondylitis or in good health (not recorded which).

This clonotype came up a few times. The chain couples TRBV6-1 to TRBJ2-7, with 9 bases identical to TRBD2. Unmatched junction bases numbered 17, after V lost 6 bases and J lost 5 bases. Looked up from germline, CDR1 is MNHNS and CDR2 is SASEGT. The CDR3 is 17 residues long. The CDR3 region is CASSPGGSGSIINEQYF. Here the CDR3 DNA reads TGTGCCAGCAGCCCCGGGGGTAGCGGGAGTATCATCAACGAGCAGTACTTC.

The sample holds many counts of this clonotype. The V gene is TRBV3-1, the J gene TRBJ1-1, with unresolved D. V lost 3 bases and J 0 bases, leaving 5 bases between the germline ends. The CDR3 spans 13 residues. Germline lookup yields CDR1 LGHDT and CDR2 YNNKEL (reference sequence). The CDR3 sequence: CASSQGMNTEAFF. CDR3 in DNA: TGTGCCAGCAGCCAGGGGATGAACACTGAAGCTTTCTTT.

The chain couples TRBV12-3 or TRBV12-4 to TRBJ2-1, with 9 bases identical to TRBD1. V shed 5 bases and J 3 bases; nucleotides not matched to a gene: 8. The CDR3 is made up of 16 amino acids. The CDR3 DNA reads as TGTGCCAGCAGTCCGACAGGGGGACTGCTCTACAATGAGCAGTTCTTC. Amino acid sequence: CASSPTGGLLYNEQFF.

This clonotype was observed a few times. This chain joins TRBV5-1 and TRBJ2-3, with 10 bases lining up with TRBD2. The ends lost 2 bases at V and 4 bases at J; junction bases unmatched: 7. The germline gives CDR1 SGHRS, CDR2 YFSETQ. The CDR3 runs 16 residues. CDR3 coding DNA: TGCGCCAGCAGCTTAAGAGCGGGAGGGCCCTCAGATACGCAGTATTTT. Translating gives CASSLRAGGPSDTQYF. The variable domain in full, completed from reference TRBV5-1 and TRBJ2-3, reads KAGVTQTPRYLIKTRGQQVTLSCSPISGHRSVSWYQQTPGQGLQFLFEYFSETQRNKGNFPGRFSGRQFSNSRSEMNVSTLELGDSALYLCASSLRAGGPSDTQYFGPGTRLTVL.

There are a few counts of this clonotype. The V and J genes are TRBV11-2 and TRBJ2-7, with 7 bases matching TRBD1. With 5 bases clipped from V and 8 bases from J, the junction kept 12 bases outside the gene matches. The CDR3 loop spans 14 amino acids. Germline CDR1 and CDR2: SGHAT and FQNNGV. The CDR3 nucleotides read TGTGCCAGCAGCCAGACAGGGTCGAATCGGCAGCAGTACTTC. Translation gives CASSQTGSNRQQYF.

The chain carries TRBV7-2 and TRBJ2-2, with D possibly TRBD1 on 6 matching bases. The CDR3 has 16 amino acids. V dropped 0 bases and J dropped 5 bases, with 13 bases sitting between them. Germline-derived CDR1 and CDR2 are SGHTA and FQGNSA. CDR3 sequence (DNA): TGTGCCAGCAGCTTAGCGCGCAGGGGATTTACCGGGGAGCTGTTTTTT. Encoded protein: CASSLARRGFTGELFF.

This clonotype was recorded a few times. The genes are TRBV29-1 and TRBJ1-1, with no clear D. Germline V CDR1 and CDR2: SQVTM, ANQGSEA. The length of the CDR3 is 11 residues. The V end was cut by 4 bases, the J end by 4 bases, with 7 bases between. The CDR3 is CSVAGVTEAFF. The DNA of the CDR3 is TGCAGCGTTGCTGGGGTCACTGAAGCTTTCTTT.

There are a few counts of this clonotype. The chain combines TRBV9 with TRBJ2-5; 11 nucleotides match TRBD1. The CDR3 consists of 15 residues. CDR1 and CDR2 from the germline V gene are SGDLS and YYNGEE. V lost 0 bases to trimming and J lost 4 bases; unmatched junction nucleotides: 2. The CDR3 sequence is CASSVEGQGAETQYF. The CDR3 DNA is TGTGCCAGCAGCGTAGAAGGACAGGGGGCAGAGACCCAGTACTTC.

The chain joins TRBV12-3 or TRBV12-4 to TRBJ2-6; TRBD1 might be the D (5 bases). The length of the CDR3 is 16 residues. Trimming removed 2 bases at V and 2 bases at J, with 10 bases between. Written as DNA, the CDR3 is TGTGCCAGCAGTTTAAGTGCGACAGCTGGGGCCAACGTCCTGACTTTC. It specifies CASSLSATAGANVLTF.

V usage is TRBV20-1 and J usage is TRBJ2-5, with D unresolved. Between the trimmed V and J ends, which lost 3 bases and 2 bases, there was a span of 7 bases. The germline CDR1 and CDR2 sequences are DFQATT and SNEGSKA (reference sequence). The CDR3 spans 12 residues. The CDR3 DNA sequence: TGCAGTGCTAGCTCGACACAAGAGACCCAGTACTTC. Protein sequence: CSASSTQETQYF.

At least ten counts were recorded for this clonotype. The V and J genes are TRBV12-3 or TRBV12-4 and TRBJ2-7, with D perhaps TRBD1 (6 bases). The CDR3 runs 13 residues. V lost 5 bases and J 3 bases, leaving 11 bases between the germline ends. The CDR3 coding sequence is TGTGCCAGCAGTCTGGACAGTTACTACGAGCAGTACTTC. Amino acid sequence: CASSLDSYYEQYF.

Ten or more counts support this clonotype. The chain is built from TRBV7-2 and TRBJ2-2, with a possible D match to TRBD2 (6 bases). V shed 1 base and J shed 2 bases, with 14 bases lying between them. Germline lookup yields CDR1 SGHTA and CDR2 FQGNSA. This CDR3 has 17 amino acids. CDR3 residues: CASSLVAGPYNTGELFF. The CDR3 DNA is TGTGCCAGCAGCTTAGTGGCGGGACCCTACAACACCGGGGAGCTGTTTTTT.

The V and J genes are TRBV20-1 and TRBJ2-3; a weak D match, TRBD2 (5 bases). There are 12 residues in the CDR3. Germline V gene data show CDR1 as DFQATT and CDR2 as SNEGSKA (reference sequence). Deletions cut 2 bases from V and 3 bases from J, with 6 bases between. The CDR3 bases are TGCAGTGCTAGATCGGGAACAGATACGCAGTATTTT. It specifies CSARSGTDTQYF.

In its sample, this clonotype was seen a few times. CDR3: CSAGRTSASYEQYF. CDR3 DNA: TGCAGTGCTGGAAGGACTAGCGCCTCCTACGAGCAGTACTTC. The chain recombines TRBV20-1 with TRBJ2-7; 9 bases fit TRBD2. Germline CDR1 and CDR2: DFQATT and SNEGSKA (reference sequence). Germline trimming cut 5 bases from V and 0 bases from J; bases unmatched to any gene: 5. The CDR3 has 14 residues.

A few counts support this clonotype. The V call is TRBV10-3, the J call TRBJ1-1; 10 bases are a match to TRBD1. The germline gives CDR1 ENHRY, CDR2 SYGVKD. Trimming cost V 6 bases and J 8 bases; bases outside gene matches: 3. The CDR3 is made up of 12 amino acids. The CDR3 nucleotides are TGTGCCATCAGGGGGGACAGGGGAGAAGCTTTCTTT. Translating gives CAIRGDRGEAFF.

There are a few counts of this clonotype. The gene calls are TRBV2 and TRBJ2-2; the D call may be TRBD1 or TRBD2 (6 bases each). The V end was cut by 6 bases, the J end by 3 bases, with 8 bases between. The CDR3 loop spans 13 amino acids. The germline V gene encodes CDR1 SNHLY and CDR2 FYNNEI. The CDR3 DNA follows: TGTGCCAGCAGGAGGGGGGACACCGGGGAGCTGTTTTTT. Translation: CASRRGDTGELFF.

This rearrangement joins TRBV29-1 to TRBJ2-7; TRBD1 matches 7 bases. The ends lost 4 bases at V and 3 bases at J; junction bases unmatched: 0. This CDR3 has 11 amino acids. Germline CDR1 reads SQVTM; CDR2 reads ANQGSEA. The CDR3 is CSVGTGYEQYF. CDR3 nucleotides: TGCAGCGTTGGGACAGGCTACGAGCAGTACTTC.

V is TRBV5-1 and J is TRBJ2-1; 7 positions match TRBD1. V trimming: 3 bases; J trimming: 6 bases; junction bases outside the gene matches: 12. CDR1 and CDR2 from the germline V gene are SGHRS and YFSETQ. The CDR3 consists of 16 residues. The CDR3 bases are TGCGCCAGCAGCTCTCGCCCCGGGACAGCCTTCAATGAGCAGTTCTTC. This translates into CASSSRPGTAFNEQFF.

The genes are TRBV20-1 and TRBJ2-6, with a weak D call TRBD1 (6 bases). With 4 bases removed from V and 4 bases from J, the gap between germline ends came to 8 bases. CDR1 and CDR2 (germline): DFQATT, SNEGSKA (reference sequence). The CDR3 totals 13 residues. The CDR3 protein is CSAKGGGANVLTF. CDR3 nucleotide sequence: TGCAGTGCTAAAGGGGGAGGGGCCAACGTCCTGACTTTC.

The rearrangement joins TRBV7-9 to TRBJ1-2; the D is unclear. The V end was cut by 0 bases, the J end by 2 bases, with 7 bases between. Germline-derived CDR1 and CDR2 are SEHNR and FQNEAQ (reference sequence). This CDR3 comprises 14 residues. CDR3 DNA sequence: TGTGCCAGCAGCTTAGCTAACGGAAACTATGGCTACACCTTC. Amino acid sequence: CASSLANGNYGYTF.

The sample holds a few counts of this clonotype. The V call is TRBV2, the J call TRBJ2-1; no clear D. There are 15 residues in the CDR3. Trimming took 2 bases from V and 2 from J, leaving 10 bases between them. Germline V gene data show CDR1 as SNHLY and CDR2 as FYNNEI. The CDR3 DNA is TGTGCCAGCAGTGAACTCAGTATAACCTACAATGAGCAGTTCTTC. Amino acid sequence: CASSELSITYNEQFF.

J is TRBJ2-1 and V is TRBV12-3 or TRBV12-4; 10 positions match TRBD2. J gave up 1 base and V 10 bases, and 19 bases lay outside the gene matches. The CDR3 is 19 amino acids. CDR3: CAISPQGSGRITSYNEQFF. CDR3 in DNA: TGTGCCATCAGCCCTCAGGGTAGCGGGAGGATCACTTCCTACAATGAGCAGTTCTTC.

This clonotype came up a few times. This chain uses TRBV27 with TRBJ1-5, with D perhaps TRBD1 (5 bases). The germline V and J ends were trimmed by 1 base and 3 bases, with 10 bases remaining between them. This CDR3 comprises 15 residues. Germline V gene sequence: CDR1 MNHEY, CDR2 SMNVEV (reference sequence). CDR3 sequence reads: CASSLLGGTNQPQHF. The CDR3 DNA reads as TGTGCCAGCAGTTTATTGGGTGGGACCAATCAGCCCCAGCATTTT.

In this sample, this clonotype turned up a few times. V gene TRBV5-5 combines with J gene TRBJ1-4; D is unresolved. Germline V gives CDR1 SGHKS, CDR2 YYEKEE (reference sequence). The CDR3 runs 15 residues. V shed 4 bases and J shed 6 bases, with 16 bases lying between them. This CDR3 reads CASSASRALYEKLFF. The CDR3 DNA sequence: TGTGCCAGCAGCGCGAGCCGGGCCCTCTATGAAAAACTGTTTTTT.

This sequence joins TRBV7-9 and TRBJ2-7; TRBD1 might be the D (5 bases). The CDR3 is made up of 13 amino acids. Looked up from germline, CDR1 is SEHNR and CDR2 is FQNEAQ (reference sequence). Trimming took 3 bases from V and 3 from J, leaving 9 bases between them. The CDR3 bases are TGTGCCAGCAGCTTCAAAGACAGCTACGAGCAGTACTTC. It encodes CASSFKDSYEQYF.

CDR3 in DNA: TGTGCCAGCTCAGCCGGACAGAATAATGAAAAACTGTTTTTT. Translation gives CASSAGQNNEKLFF. The chain joins TRBV18 to TRBJ1-4; a weak D match, TRBD1 (6 bases). Trimming took off 5 bases at V and 4 bases at J, with 11 bases between the two ends. Germline lookup yields CDR1 KGHSH and CDR2 LQKENI. The CDR3 consists of 14 residues.

This clonotype occurred a few times. This chain connects TRBV3-1 to TRBJ2-1, with D perhaps TRBD2 (6 bases). Trimming left V 4 bases short and J 7 bases short, with 14 bases between. CDR3 length: 14 residues. Germline loops: CDR1 LGHDT, CDR2 YNNKEL (reference sequence). CDR3 nucleotides: TGTGCCAGCAGCCGGCCCGGGACTGCAAATGAGCAGTTCTTC. It encodes CASSRPGTANEQFF.

V usage is TRBV12-5 and J usage is TRBJ2-3; the D gene is possibly TRBD1 (5 bases). Trimming pared 7 bases from V and 1 base from J, leaving 15 bases between. The CDR3 sequence is 15 residues long. From germline, CDR1 is LGHNT and CDR2 FRNRAP. The CDR3: CASAKRGGGTDTQYF. CDR3 DNA: TGTGCTAGTGCTAAAAGGGGCGGCGGCACAGATACGCAGTATTTT.